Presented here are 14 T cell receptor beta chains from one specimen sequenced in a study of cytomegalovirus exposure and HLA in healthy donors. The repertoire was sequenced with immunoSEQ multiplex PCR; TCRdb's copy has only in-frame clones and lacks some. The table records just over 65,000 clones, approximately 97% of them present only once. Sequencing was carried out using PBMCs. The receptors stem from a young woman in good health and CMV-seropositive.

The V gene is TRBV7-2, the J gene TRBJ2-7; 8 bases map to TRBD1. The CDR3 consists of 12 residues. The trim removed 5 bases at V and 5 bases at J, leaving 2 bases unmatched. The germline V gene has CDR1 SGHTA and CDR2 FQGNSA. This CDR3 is CASSRQGNEQYF. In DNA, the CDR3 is TGTGCCAGCAGCCGACAGGGGAACGAGCAGTACTTC.

This chain's CDR3 is CASSQDMRGYTGELFF. DNA for the CDR3: TGCGCCAGCAGCCAAGATATGCGCGGATACACCGGGGAGCTGTTTTTT. The chain is built from TRBV4-1 and TRBJ2-2; the D is unclear. V dropped 0 bases and J dropped 3 bases, with 11 bases sitting between them. Germline V gives CDR1 MGHRA, CDR2 YSYEKL. The CDR3 has 16 residues.

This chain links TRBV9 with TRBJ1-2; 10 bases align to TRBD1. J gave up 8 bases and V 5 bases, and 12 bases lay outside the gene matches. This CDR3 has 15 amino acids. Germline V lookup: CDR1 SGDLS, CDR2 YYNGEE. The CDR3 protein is CASSRWDRGIGGYTF. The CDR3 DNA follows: TGTGCCAGCAGTCGGTGGGACAGGGGTATCGGGGGCTACACCTTC.

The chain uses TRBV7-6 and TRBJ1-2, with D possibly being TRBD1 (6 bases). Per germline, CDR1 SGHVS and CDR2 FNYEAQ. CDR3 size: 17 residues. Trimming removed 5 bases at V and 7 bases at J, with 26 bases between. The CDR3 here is CASSASSAGAEALGYTF. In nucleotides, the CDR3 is TGTGCCAGCAGCGCCAGTTCTGCAGGGGCGGAAGCCCTTGGCTACACCTTC.

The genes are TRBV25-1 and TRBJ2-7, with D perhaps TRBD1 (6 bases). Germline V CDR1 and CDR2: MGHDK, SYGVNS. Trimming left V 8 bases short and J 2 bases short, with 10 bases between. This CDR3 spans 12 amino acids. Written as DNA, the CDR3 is TGTGCCAGCCTAGGGGGAGCCTACGAGCAGTACTTC. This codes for CASLGGAYEQYF.

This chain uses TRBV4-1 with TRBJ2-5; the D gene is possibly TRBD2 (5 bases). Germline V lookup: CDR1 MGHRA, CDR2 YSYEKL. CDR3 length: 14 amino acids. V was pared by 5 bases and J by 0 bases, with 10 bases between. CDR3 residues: CASSTSGNQETQYF. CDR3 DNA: TGCGCCAGCAGCACTTCCGGGAACCAAGAGACCCAGTACTTC.

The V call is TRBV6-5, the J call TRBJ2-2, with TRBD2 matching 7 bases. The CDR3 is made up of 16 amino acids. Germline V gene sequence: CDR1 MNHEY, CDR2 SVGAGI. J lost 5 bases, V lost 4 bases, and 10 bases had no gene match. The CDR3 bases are TGTGCCAGCAGTTCCGGGACTACGAGATTAACCGGGGAGCTGTTTTTT. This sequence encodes CASSSGTTRLTGELFF.

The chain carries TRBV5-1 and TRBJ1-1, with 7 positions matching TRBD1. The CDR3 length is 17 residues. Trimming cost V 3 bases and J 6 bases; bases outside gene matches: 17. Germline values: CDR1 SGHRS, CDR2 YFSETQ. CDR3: CASSSDRAGMSTAEAFF. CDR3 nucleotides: TGCGCCAGCAGCTCCGACAGGGCTGGTATGAGTACCGCTGAAGCTTTCTTT. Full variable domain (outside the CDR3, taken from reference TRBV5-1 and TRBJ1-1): KAGVTQTPRYLIKTRGQQVTLSCSPISGHRSVSWYQQTPGQGLQFLFEYFSETQRNKGNFPGRFSGRQFSNSRSEMNVSTLELGDSALYLCASSSDRAGMSTAEAFFGQGTRLTVV.

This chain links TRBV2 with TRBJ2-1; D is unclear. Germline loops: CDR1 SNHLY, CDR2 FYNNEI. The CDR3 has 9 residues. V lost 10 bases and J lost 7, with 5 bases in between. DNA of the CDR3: TGTGCCAACGGGAATGAGCAGTTCTTC. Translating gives CANGNEQFF.

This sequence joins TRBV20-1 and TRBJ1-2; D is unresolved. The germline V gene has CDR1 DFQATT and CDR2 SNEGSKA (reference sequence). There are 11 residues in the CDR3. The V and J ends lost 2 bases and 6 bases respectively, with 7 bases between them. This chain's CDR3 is CSARSGNGYTF. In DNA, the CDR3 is TGCAGTGCTAGATCGGGGAATGGCTACACCTTC.

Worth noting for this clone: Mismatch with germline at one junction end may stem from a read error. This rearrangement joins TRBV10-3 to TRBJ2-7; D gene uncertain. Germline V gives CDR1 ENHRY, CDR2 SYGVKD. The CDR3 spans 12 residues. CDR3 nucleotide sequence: TGTGCCATCAGTGAGTCCAGCTTTGACACGAACTTC. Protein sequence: CAISESSFDTNF.

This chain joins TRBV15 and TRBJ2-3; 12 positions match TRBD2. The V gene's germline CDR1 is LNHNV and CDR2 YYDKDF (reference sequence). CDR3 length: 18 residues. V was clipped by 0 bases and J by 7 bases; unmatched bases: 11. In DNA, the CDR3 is TGTGCCACCAGCAGAGATTCCATTCTAGCGGGAGGGCTAAATACGCAGTATTTT. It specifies CATSRDSILAGGLNTQYF.

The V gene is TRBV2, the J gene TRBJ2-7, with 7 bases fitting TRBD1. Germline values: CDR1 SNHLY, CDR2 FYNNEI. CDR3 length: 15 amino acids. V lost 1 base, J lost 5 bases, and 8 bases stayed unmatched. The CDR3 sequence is CASSEDGQGDHEQYF. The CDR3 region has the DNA TGTGCCAGCAGTGAAGACGGGCAGGGGGACCACGAGCAGTACTTC.

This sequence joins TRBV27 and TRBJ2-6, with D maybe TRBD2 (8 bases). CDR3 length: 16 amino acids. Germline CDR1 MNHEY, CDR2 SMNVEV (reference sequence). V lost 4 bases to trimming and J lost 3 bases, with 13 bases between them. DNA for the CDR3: TGTGCCAGCAGTTCGGGAGGGGGCGTTGGGGCCAACGTCCTGACTTTC. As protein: CASSSGGGVGANVLTF.